This TCR beta chain was sequenced in a study of T cells in Graves' hyperthyroidism and ophthalmopathy. Study-level background: The initial diagnosis was the point when peripheral blood was collected, ahead of any treatment. Study-level findings and limits: Most thyroid clonotypes that were expanded above 0.001 also turned up in blood.

The TCR beta CDR3 regions underwent amplification using RNA transcripts as the source. First-round RT-PCR with HTBI primers amplified the TCR CDR3 region. TCRdb recomputed calls from the multiplex PCR reads with MiXCR, one row per CDR3 protein. The sample shows 360,000 or so distinct CDR3 sequences, roughly 20% of them seen only once. This clonotype appeared a few times. Its antigen is not identified. This CDR3 is 15 amino acids long. Germline V gene sequence: CDR1 GTSNPN, CDR2 SVGIG (reference sequence). Trimming at V came to 3 bases and at J to 6 bases, leaving 12 bases not matched to a gene. This receptor was taken from a woman aged 40 to 50 with Graves' ophthalmopathy. The J gene is TRBJ1-2, the V gene TRBV30; 8 positions agree with TRBD1. The specimen sequenced was blood. The CDR3 DNA sequence: TGTGCCTGGAGGAAGGCACGGACAGGGATAGATGGCTACACCTTC. Amino acids: CAWRKARTGIDGYTF.